This TCR beta chain was documented in a study of early T cells in non-severe SARS-CoV-2 infection. For the study at large: Chains stayed unpaired after sequencing of bulk RNA from unsorted whole blood.

TCRdb re-called the 5' RACE reads through MiXCR, storing one row per CDR3 protein. The sample lists over 45,000 distinct CDR3 sequences, less than 15% occurring once. Remarks on this clonotype: Its matching antigen is unknown.

Study-wide findings and caveats: Matching against VDJdb likely underestimated virus-specific expansions, favoring anti-spike CD8.

CDR3 size: 13 residues. The V gene's germline CDR1 is SGHRS and CDR2 YFSETQ. V was clipped by 0 bases and J by 7 bases, with 8 bases between them. This TCR came from an adult who was a healthcare worker with PCR-confirmed SARS-CoV-2 infection or an uninfected control (not recorded which). This chain connects TRBV5-1 to TRBJ2-1; D is unclear. This sample comprised whole blood, obtained at baseline. CDR3 coding DNA: TGCGCCAGCAGCTTGGCCGGCAGGAATGAGCAGTTCTTC. This sequence encodes CASSLAGRNEQFF. Variable domain in full (rest from reference TRBV5-1 and TRBJ2-1): KAGVTQTPRYLIKTRGQQVTLSCSPISGHRSVSWYQQTPGQGLQFLFEYFSETQRNKGNFPGRFSGRQFSNSRSEMNVSTLELGDSALYLCASSLAGRNEQFFGPGTRLTVL.